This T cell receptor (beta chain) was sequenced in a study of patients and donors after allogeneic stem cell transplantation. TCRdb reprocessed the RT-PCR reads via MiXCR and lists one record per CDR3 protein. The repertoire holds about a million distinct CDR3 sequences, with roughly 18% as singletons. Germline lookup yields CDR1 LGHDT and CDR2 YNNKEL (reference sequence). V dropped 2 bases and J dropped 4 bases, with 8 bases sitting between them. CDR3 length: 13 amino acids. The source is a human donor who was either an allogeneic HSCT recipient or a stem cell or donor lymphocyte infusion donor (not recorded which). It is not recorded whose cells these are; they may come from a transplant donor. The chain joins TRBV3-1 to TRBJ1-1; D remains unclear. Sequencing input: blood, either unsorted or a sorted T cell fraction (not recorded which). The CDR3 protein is CASSQRHGTEAFF. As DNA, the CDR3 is TGTGCCAGCAGCCAAAGACACGGCACTGAAGCTTTCTTT.